This TCR beta chain was recorded in a study of cytomegalovirus exposure and HLA in healthy donors. Study conclusions and caveats: Most observed TCR sequences were rare, whereas some public TCRs were detected in many donors. Within the approximately 130 validation repertoires, first-cohort TCR clusters tended to co-occur, according to a later analysis.

This CDR3 region has 13 residues. Deletions cut 2 bases from V and 1 base from J, with 5 bases between. Germline V gives CDR1 PRHDT, CDR2 FYEKMQ (reference sequence). Profiled with immunoSEQ multiplex PCR; TCRdb holds only in-frame clones, not every one. Of 100,000 to 130,000 clones detected, 90% to 97% appear once; the ten largest clones hold approximately 0.67%. In the case of this clone: Its antigen remains unidentified.

Sequencing was performed on PBMCs. This TCR was sampled from a woman between 18 and 29 years old in good health and CMV-seronegative. The J gene is TRBJ1-1, the V gene TRBV13; D gene unclear. CDR3 amino acids: CASSLSRNTEAFF. The DNA of the CDR3 is TGTGCCAGCAGCTTATCCAGGAACACTGAAGCTTTCTTT.